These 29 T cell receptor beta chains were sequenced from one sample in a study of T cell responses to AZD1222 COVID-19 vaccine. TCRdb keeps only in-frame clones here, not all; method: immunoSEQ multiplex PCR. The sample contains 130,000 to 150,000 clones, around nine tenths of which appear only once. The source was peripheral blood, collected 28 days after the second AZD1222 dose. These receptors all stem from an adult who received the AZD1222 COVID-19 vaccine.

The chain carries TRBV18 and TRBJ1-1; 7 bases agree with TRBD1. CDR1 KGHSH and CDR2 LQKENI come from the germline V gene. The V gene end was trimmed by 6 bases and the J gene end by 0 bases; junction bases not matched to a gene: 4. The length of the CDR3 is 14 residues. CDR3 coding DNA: TGTGCCAGCTCCAGGACAGGTATGAACACTGAAGCTTTCTTT. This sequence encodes CASSRTGMNTEAFF.

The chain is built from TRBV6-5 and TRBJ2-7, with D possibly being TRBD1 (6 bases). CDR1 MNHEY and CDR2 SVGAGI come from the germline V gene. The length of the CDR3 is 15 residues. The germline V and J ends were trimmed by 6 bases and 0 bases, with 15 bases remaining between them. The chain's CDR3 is CASRETGGVSYEQYF. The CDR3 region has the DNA TGTGCCAGCAGGGAGACAGGTGGAGTCTCCTACGAGCAGTACTTC.

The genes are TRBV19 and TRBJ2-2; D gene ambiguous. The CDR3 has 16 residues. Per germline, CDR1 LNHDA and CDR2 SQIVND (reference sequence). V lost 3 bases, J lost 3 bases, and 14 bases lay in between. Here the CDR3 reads CASSIRFGRYTGELFF. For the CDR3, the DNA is TGTGCCAGTAGTATTCGGTTCGGCAGATACACCGGGGAGCTGTTTTTT.

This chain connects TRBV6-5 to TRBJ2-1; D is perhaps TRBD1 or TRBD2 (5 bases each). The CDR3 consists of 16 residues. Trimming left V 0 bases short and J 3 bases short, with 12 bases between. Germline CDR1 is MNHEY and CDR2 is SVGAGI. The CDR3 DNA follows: TGTGCCAGCAGTTACTCAGGGGCTAGCAGCTACAATGAGCAGTTCTTC. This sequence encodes CASSYSGASSYNEQFF.

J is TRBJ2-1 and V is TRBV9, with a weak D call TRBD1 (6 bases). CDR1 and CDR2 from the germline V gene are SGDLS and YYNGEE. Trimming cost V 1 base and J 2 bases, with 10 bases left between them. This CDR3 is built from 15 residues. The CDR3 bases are TGTGCCAGCAGCGTACAACAGGGCCCCTACAATGAGCAGTTCTTC. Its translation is CASSVQQGPYNEQFF.

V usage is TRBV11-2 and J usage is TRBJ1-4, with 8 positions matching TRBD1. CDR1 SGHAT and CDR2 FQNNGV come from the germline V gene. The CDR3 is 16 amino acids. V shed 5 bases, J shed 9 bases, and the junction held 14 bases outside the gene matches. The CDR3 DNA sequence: TGTGCCAGCAGCCGTTTCGGGACAGGACCCATCCAAAAACTGTTTTTT. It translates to CASSRFGTGPIQKLFF.

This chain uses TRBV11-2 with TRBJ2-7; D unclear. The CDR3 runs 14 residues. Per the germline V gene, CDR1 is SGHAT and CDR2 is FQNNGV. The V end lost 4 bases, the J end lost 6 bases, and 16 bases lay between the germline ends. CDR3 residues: CASSSGQESSEQYF. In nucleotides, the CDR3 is TGTGCCAGCAGCTCAGGTCAGGAGTCTTCCGAGCAGTACTTC.

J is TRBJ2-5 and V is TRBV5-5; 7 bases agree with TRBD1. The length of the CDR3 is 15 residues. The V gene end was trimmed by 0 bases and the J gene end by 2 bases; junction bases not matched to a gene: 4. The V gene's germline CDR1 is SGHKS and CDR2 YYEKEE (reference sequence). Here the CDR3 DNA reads TGTGCCAGCAGCTTGGCCGGCAGGGGGCAAGAGACCCAGTACTTC. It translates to CASSLAGRGQETQYF.

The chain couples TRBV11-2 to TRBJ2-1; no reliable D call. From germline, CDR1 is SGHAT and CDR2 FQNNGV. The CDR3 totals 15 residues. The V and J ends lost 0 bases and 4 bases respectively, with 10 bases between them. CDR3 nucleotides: TGTGCCAGCAGCTTAGACCGTAGATTGTACAATGAGCAGTTCTTC. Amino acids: CASSLDRRLYNEQFF. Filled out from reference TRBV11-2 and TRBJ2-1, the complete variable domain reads EAGVAQSPRYKIIEKRQSVAFWCNPISGHATLYWYQQILGQGPKLLIQFQNNGVVDDSQLPKDRFSAERLKGVDSTLKIQPAKLEDSAVYLCASSLDRRLYNEQFFGPGTRLTVL.

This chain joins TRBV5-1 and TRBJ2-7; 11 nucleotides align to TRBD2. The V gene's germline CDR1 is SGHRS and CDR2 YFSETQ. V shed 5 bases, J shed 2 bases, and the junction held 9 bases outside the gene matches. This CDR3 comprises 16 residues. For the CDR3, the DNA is TGCGCCAGCAGGTATGGGCCGGGACTAGCGGCCTACGAGCAGTACTTC. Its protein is CASRYGPGLAAYEQYF.

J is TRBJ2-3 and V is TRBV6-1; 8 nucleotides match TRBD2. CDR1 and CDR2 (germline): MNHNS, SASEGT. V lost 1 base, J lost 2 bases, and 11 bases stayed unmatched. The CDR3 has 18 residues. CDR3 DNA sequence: TGTGCCAGCAGTGAAGATTCGGGACTAGTCCCCTTCACAGATACGCAGTATTTT. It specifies CASSEDSGLVPFTDTQYF.

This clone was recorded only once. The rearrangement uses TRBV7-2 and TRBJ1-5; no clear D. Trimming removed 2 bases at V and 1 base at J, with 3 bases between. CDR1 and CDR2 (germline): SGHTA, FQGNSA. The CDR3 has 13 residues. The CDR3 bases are TGTGCCAGCAGCTTATGGAGCAATCAGCCCCAGCATTTT. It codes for CASSLWSNQPQHF.

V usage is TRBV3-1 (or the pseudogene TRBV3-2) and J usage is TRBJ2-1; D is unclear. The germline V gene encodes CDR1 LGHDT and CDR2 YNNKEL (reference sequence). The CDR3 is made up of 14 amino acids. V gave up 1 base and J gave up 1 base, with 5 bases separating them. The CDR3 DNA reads TGTGCCAGCAGCCAAGGGGGATCCTACAATGAGCAGTTCTTC. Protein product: CASSQGGSYNEQFF.

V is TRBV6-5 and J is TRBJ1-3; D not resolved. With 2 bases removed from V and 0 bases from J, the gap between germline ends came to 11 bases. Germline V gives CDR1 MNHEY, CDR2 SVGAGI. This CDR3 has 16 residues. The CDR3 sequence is CASSYIGRSSGNTIYF. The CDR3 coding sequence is TGTGCCAGCAGTTACATTGGCAGGAGCTCTGGAAACACCATATATTTT.

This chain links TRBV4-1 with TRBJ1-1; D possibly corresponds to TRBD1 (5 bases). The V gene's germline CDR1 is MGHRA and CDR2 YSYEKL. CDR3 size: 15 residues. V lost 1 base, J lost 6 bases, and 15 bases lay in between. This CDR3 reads CASSQVVLRGPEAFF. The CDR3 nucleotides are TGCGCCAGCAGCCAAGTGGTCCTTCGGGGACCTGAAGCTTTCTTT.

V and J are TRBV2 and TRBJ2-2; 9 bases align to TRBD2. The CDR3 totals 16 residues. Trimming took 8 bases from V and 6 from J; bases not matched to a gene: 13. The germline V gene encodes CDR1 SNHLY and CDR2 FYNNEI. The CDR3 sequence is CASRPRTSAFAGELFF. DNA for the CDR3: TGTGCCAGCCGTCCTAGGACTAGCGCTTTCGCCGGGGAGCTGTTTTTT.

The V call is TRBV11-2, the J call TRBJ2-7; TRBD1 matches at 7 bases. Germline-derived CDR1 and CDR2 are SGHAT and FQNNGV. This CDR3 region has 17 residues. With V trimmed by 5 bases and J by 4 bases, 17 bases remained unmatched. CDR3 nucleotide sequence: TGTGCCAGCAGCCAGATATCAAGACAGGGCAAAGGGTACGAGCAGTACTTC. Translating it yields CASSQISRQGKGYEQYF. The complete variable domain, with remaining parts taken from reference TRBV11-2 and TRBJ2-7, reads EAGVAQSPRYKIIEKRQSVAFWCNPISGHATLYWYQQILGQGPKLLIQFQNNGVVDDSQLPKDRFSAERLKGVDSTLKIQPAKLEDSAVYLCASSQISRQGKGYEQYFGPGTRLTVT.

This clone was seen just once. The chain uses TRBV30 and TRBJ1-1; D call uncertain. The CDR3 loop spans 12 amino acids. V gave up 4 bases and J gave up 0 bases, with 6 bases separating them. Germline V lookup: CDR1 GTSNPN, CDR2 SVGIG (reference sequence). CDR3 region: CAWNQLNTEAFF. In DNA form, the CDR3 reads TGTGCCTGGAACCAGCTGAACACTGAAGCTTTCTTT. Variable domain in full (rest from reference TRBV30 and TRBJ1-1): SQTIHQWPATLVQPVGSPLSLECTVEGTSNPNLYWYRQAAGRGLQLLFYSVGIGQISSEVPQNLSASRPQDRQFILSSKKLLLSDSGFYLCAWNQLNTEAFFGQGTRLTVV.

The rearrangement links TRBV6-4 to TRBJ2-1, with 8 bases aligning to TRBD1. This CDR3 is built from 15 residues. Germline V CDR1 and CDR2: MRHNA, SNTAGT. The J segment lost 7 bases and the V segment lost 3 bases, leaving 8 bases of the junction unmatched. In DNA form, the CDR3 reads TGTGCCAGCAGTGAACAGACAGGGGCGGGGAATGAGCAGTTCTTC. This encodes CASSEQTGAGNEQFF.

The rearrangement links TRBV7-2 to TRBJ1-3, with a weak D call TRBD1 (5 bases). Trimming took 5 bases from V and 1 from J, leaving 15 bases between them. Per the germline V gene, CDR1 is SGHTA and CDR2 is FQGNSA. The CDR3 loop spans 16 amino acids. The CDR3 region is CASSPSGGWSGNTIYF. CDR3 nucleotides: TGTGCCAGCAGCCCCTCGGGGGGGTGGTCTGGAAACACCATATATTTT.

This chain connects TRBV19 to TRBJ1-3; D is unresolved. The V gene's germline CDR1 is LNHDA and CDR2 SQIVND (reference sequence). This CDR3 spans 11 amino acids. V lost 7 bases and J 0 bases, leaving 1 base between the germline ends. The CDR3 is CASTSGNTIYF. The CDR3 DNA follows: TGTGCCAGTACCTCTGGAAACACCATATATTTT.

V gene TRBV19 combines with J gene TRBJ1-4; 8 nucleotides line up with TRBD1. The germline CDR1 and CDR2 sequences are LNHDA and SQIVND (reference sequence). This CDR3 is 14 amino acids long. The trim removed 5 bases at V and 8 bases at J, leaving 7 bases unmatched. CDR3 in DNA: TGTGCCAGTAGTTCTCCGGACAGGGAGGAAAAACTGTTTTTT. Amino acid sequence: CASSSPDREEKLFF.

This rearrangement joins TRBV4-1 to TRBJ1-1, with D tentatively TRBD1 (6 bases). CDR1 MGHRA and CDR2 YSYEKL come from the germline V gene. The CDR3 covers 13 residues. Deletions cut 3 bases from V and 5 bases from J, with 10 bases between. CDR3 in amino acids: CASSQGAGTEAFF. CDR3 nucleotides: TGCGCCAGCAGCCAGGGGGCGGGAACTGAAGCTTTCTTT.

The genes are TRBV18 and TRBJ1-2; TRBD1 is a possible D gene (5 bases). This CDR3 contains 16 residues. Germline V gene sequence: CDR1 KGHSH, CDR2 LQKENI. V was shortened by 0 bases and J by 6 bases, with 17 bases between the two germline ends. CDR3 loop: CASSPPRGGRWHGYTF. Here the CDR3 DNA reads TGTGCCAGCTCACCACCCCGGGGGGGAAGGTGGCATGGCTACACCTTC.

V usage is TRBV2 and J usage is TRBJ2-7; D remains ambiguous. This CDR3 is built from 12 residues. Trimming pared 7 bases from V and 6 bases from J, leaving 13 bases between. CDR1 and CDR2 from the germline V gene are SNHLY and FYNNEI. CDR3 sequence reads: CASKRVSSEQYF. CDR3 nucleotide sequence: TGTGCCAGCAAAAGGGTATCCAGCGAGCAGTACTTC.

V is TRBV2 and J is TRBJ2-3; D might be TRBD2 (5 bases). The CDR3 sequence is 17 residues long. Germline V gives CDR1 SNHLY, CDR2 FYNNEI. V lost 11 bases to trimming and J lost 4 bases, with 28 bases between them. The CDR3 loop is CAARSEALLLDADTQYF. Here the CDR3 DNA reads TGTGCCGCGAGGTCGGAGGCTCTCCTCTTGGACGCAGATACGCAGTATTTT.

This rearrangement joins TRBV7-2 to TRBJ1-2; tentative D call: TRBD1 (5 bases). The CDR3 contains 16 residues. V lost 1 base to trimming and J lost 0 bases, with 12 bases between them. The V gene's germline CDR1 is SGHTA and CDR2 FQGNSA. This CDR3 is CASSLVVGPSNYGYTF. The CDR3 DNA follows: TGTGCCAGCAGCTTAGTAGTGGGACCGTCTAACTATGGCTACACCTTC.

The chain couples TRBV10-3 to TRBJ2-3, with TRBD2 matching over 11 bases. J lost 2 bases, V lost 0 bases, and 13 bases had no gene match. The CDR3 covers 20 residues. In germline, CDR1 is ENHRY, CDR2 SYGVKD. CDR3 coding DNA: TGTGCCATCAGTGAGTCTAGCCTAGCGGGAGGACCAAGATCCACAGATACGCAGTATTTT. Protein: CAISESSLAGGPRSTDTQYF.

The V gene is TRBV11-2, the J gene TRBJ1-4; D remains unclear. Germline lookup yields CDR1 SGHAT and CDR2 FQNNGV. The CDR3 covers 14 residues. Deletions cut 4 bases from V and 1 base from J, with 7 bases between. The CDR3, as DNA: TGTGCCAGCAGCTCCGGAAGAACTAATGAAAAACTGTTTTTT. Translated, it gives CASSSGRTNEKLFF.